The 15 T cell receptor beta chains given below trace back to one sample, sequenced in a study of T-cell reconstitution after alpha-beta-depleted transplantation in children. Unique molecular identifiers were used in preparing the TCRbeta library. TCRdb itself ran the PCR reads through MiXCR, one entry per CDR3 protein. The sample lists hundreds of thousands of distinct CDR3 sequences; under 15% were seen once. The material sequenced was PBMCs, mostly from graft donor cells, taken 360 days after TCRalphabeta/CD19-depleted stem cell transplant. The source is a male patient aged 10 to 17 who had a stem cell transplant for acute myeloid leukemia, so the T cells may come from the graft donor.

This clonotype has just a few counts. This chain uses TRBV20-1 with TRBJ2-1; 10 bases agree with TRBD1. Germline loops: CDR1 DFQATT, CDR2 SNEGSKA (reference sequence). This CDR3 has 17 residues. Unmatched junction bases numbered 17, after V lost 0 bases and J lost 12 bases. In nucleotides, the CDR3 is TGCAGTGCTAGAGAGCGACCCGGGACAGGGGCCCTTCCTGGGCAGTTCTTC. It translates to CSARERPGTGALPGQFF.

The V gene is TRBV27, the J gene TRBJ2-7, with 8 bases identical to TRBD2. The CDR3 has 14 amino acids. After removal of 5 bases from V and 6 bases from J, the junction contained 9 bases not matched to a gene. Germline CDR1 reads MNHEY; CDR2 reads SMNVEV (reference sequence). CDR3 residues: CASSLWGTRAEQYF. CDR3 nucleotide sequence: TGTGCCAGCAGTCTATGGGGGACTAGGGCCGAGCAGTACTTC.

J is TRBJ2-7 and V is TRBV10-3; no clear D gene. The germline CDR1 and CDR2 sequences are ENHRY and SYGVKD. V was cut by 1 base and J by 6 bases, with 4 bases left in between. The CDR3 covers 11 residues. Here the CDR3 reads CAISEFSEQYF. CDR3 nucleotides: TGTGCCATCAGTGAGTTCTCCGAGCAGTACTTC.

This clonotype was seen more than once but under ten times. V is TRBV4-2 and J is TRBJ2-7, with D uncertain. The CDR3 totals 18 residues. Germline lookup yields CDR1 LGHNA and CDR2 YNFKEQ. Trimming shortened V by 0 bases and J by 0 bases, and 18 bases separated the two germline ends. CDR3 region: CASSQDREVPLSSYEQYF. CDR3 DNA sequence: TGTGCCAGCAGCCAAGATCGTGAAGTCCCGCTTTCCTCCTACGAGCAGTACTTC.

The V gene is TRBV5-1, the J gene TRBJ2-7; D is ambiguous. CDR3 length: 9 residues. V lost 5 bases and J 5 bases, leaving 2 bases between the germline ends. Germline CDR1 is SGHRS and CDR2 is YFSETQ. The CDR3 sequence: CASRDEQYF. For the CDR3, the DNA is TGCGCCAGCAGGGACGAGCAGTACTTC.

The V and J genes are TRBV7-2 and TRBJ2-7; D is undetermined. The CDR3 is 14 residues long. The germline CDR1 and CDR2 sequences are SGHTA and FQGNSA. Deletions cut 1 base from V and 3 bases from J, with 10 bases between. Written as DNA, the CDR3 is TGTGCCAGCAGCTTAGTGGTAGACCTCTACGAGCAGTACTTC. Its protein product is CASSLVVDLYEQYF.

The V gene is TRBV7-2, the J gene TRBJ2-7, with 7 bases that match TRBD2. This CDR3 is built from 15 residues. The V gene end was trimmed by 5 bases and the J gene end by 7 bases; junction bases not matched to a gene: 14. In germline, CDR1 is SGHTA, CDR2 FQGNSA. The DNA of the CDR3 is TGTGCCAGCAGCCCATTGACGGGAGGCCCGGGGGAGCAGTACTTC. Translating it yields CASSPLTGGPGEQYF. Filled out from reference TRBV7-2 and TRBJ2-7, the complete variable domain reads GAGVSQSPSNKVTEKGKDVELRCDPISGHTALYWYRQSLGQGLEFLIYFQGNSAPDKSGLPSDRFSAERTGGSVSTLTIQRTQQEDSAVYLCASSPLTGGPGEQYFGPGTRLTVT.

This clonotype was found many times. The CDR3 nucleotides are TGTGCCAGCAGTTATCCCCTTATTCCCGGGACAGGGGATACCGGGGAGCTGTTTTTT. It translates to CASSYPLIPGTGDTGELFF. The chain uses TRBV6-5 and TRBJ2-2; TRBD1 agrees at 10 bases. The germline V gene has CDR1 MNHEY and CDR2 SVGAGI. V lost 3 bases, J lost 5 bases, and 15 bases stayed unmatched. The CDR3 consists of 19 residues.

This clonotype was picked up many times. This chain connects TRBV4-3 to TRBJ2-5; D is perhaps TRBD1 (6 bases). Trimming took 0 bases from V and 4 from J, leaving 15 bases between them. CDR1 is LGHNA and CDR2 is YSLEER in the germline V gene. This CDR3 is built from 16 residues. The DNA for the CDR3 is TGCGCCAGCAGCCAAGATCTGTGGGGGCGCGGAGAGACCCAGTACTTC. Its protein product is CASSQDLWGRGETQYF.

V usage is TRBV24-1 and J usage is TRBJ2-3; no clear D gene. CDR1 is KGHDR and CDR2 is SFDVKD in the germline V gene. The CDR3 is made up of 15 amino acids. V was trimmed by 1 base and J by 4 bases, leaving 11 bases between them. For the CDR3, the DNA is TGTGCCACCAGTGATTTCGGTCGGTCCGCAGATACGCAGTATTTT. This gives the protein CATSDFGRSADTQYF.

This chain uses TRBV13 with TRBJ2-7; 12 bases are a match to TRBD2. Germline assignment: CDR1 PRHDT and CDR2 FYEKMQ (reference sequence). The CDR3 extends over 18 amino acids. The trim removed 6 bases at V and 0 bases at J, leaving 12 bases unmatched. The CDR3 bases are TGTGCCAGCAGACGGGGACTAGCGGGCCCCAGCTTCTCCTACGAGCAGTACTTC. It yields the protein CASRRGLAGPSFSYEQYF.

This clonotype was seen only a few times. The V call is TRBV20-1, the J call TRBJ2-1; 12 nucleotides agree with TRBD2. This CDR3 has 16 residues. Unmatched junction bases numbered 12, after V lost 5 bases and J lost 7 bases. Per germline, CDR1 DFQATT and CDR2 SNEGSKA (reference sequence). CDR3 loop: CSAEDPSGRAGNEQFF. DNA for the CDR3: TGCAGTGCTGAAGACCCTAGCGGGAGGGCCGGGAATGAGCAGTTCTTC.

The V call is TRBV5-1, the J call TRBJ2-7; TRBD1 matches at 9 bases. Unmatched junction bases numbered 10, after V lost 3 bases and J lost 6 bases. The CDR3 totals 15 residues. The germline CDR1 and CDR2 sequences are SGHRS and YFSETQ. The CDR3: CASSSPGQGIREQYF. Written as DNA, the CDR3 is TGCGCCAGCAGCTCCCCGGGACAGGGTATCCGCGAGCAGTACTTC.

J is TRBJ1-2 and V is TRBV7-2, with no clear D. CDR1 and CDR2 (germline): SGHTA, FQGNSA. The CDR3 sequence is 14 residues long. Trimming stripped 4 bases from V and 3 bases from J, with 12 bases between. The CDR3 nucleotides are TGTGCCAGCAGCTCCAAGAGGGCGGACTATGGCTACACCTTC. This codes for CASSSKRADYGYTF.

This clonotype turned up a few times. The chain recombines TRBV7-2 with TRBJ2-5; D is unclear. The CDR3 covers 16 residues. Germline V gene sequence: CDR1 SGHTA, CDR2 FQGNSA. Trimming removed 1 base at V and 0 bases at J, with 12 bases between. As DNA, the CDR3 is TGTGCCAGCAGCTTAGTTCTCGGCCGGTACCAAGAGACCCAGTACTTC. This gives the protein CASSLVLGRYQETQYF.